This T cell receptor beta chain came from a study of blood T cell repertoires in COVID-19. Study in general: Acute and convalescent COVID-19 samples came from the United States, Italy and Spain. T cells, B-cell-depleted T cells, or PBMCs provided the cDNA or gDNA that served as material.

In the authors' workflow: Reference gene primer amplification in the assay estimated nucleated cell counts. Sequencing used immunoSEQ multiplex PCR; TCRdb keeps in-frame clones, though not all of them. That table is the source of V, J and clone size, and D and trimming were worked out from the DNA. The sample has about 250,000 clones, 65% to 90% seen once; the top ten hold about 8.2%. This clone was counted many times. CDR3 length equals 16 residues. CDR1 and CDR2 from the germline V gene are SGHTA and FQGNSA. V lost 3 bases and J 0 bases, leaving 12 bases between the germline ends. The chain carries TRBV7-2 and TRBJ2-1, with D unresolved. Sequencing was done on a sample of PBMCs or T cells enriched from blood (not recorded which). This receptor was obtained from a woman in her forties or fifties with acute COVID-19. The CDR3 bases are TGTGCCAGCAGCTTGGTCGCGGTGAGCTCCTACAATGAGCAGTTCTTC. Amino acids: CASSLVAVSSYNEQFF.